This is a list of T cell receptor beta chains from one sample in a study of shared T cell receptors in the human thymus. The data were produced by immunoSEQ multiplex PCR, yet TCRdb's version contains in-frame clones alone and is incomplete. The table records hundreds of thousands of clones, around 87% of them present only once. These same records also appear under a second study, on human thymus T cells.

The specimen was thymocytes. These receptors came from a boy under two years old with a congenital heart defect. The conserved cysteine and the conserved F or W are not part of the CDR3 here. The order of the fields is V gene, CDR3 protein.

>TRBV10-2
ASSVRGNTEAF
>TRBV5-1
ASSLGIAGALYNEQF
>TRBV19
ASSIRGKLRGAYEQY
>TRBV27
ASSSDQRGYNEQF
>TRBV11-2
ASSLLALEGLNNEQF
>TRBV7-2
ASSQDRGSGANVLT
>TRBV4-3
ASSPGGGNTIY
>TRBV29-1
SVGEVYEQY
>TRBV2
ASSGGNRANPYEQY
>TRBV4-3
ASSQGLAAGGYYNEQF
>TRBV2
ASIRPGLAEVGTQY
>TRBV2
ASTATGIYEQF
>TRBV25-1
ASSMGLPSSYNEQF